The 14 T cell receptor beta chains presented below share a single source sample, sequenced in a study of metastatic and nonmetastatic thyroid tumors. Before thyroid surgery, none of the patients had received any treatment. From the PCR reads, TCRdb re-called clones with MiXCR. This sample carries over 25,000 clones, 16% of them seen once, and the ten largest clones take 4% to 5.5%. Sequenced: blood. The receptors stem from a female donor with papillary thyroid cancer or a benign thyroid nodule (not recorded which). Some clones in this sample may be carry-over from other donors' samples.

This clone has ten or more counts. The chain joins TRBV11-2 to TRBJ1-1; tentatively, D is TRBD1 (5 bases). V was clipped by 5 bases and J by 9 bases, with 16 bases between them. The germline V gene has CDR1 SGHAT and CDR2 FQNNGV. The CDR3 is 13 amino acids. The CDR3 coding sequence is TGTGCCAGCAGCGATTTTACACGGACACAAGCTTTCTTT. It translates to CASSDFTRTQAFF.

This clone was recorded at least ten times. Just one base apart from a much larger clone, this may be a read error. The genes are TRBV2 and TRBJ2-7, with 7 bases matching TRBD2. Trimming took 10 bases from V and 6 from J; bases not matched to a gene: 12. The CDR3 spans 13 residues. In germline, CDR1 is SNHLY, CDR2 FYNNEI. The DNA for the CDR3 is TGTGCCAATACACGCGGGAGAGAGTGCGAGCAGTACTTC. Protein sequence: CANTRGRECEQYF.

CDR3 DNA: TGTGCCAGCAGCCCGGCCGGGACTGGAAACACCATATATTTT. It translates to CASSPAGTGNTIYF. The rearrangement uses TRBV5-5 and TRBJ1-3; D call uncertain. CDR3 length equals 14 residues. CDR1 is SGHKS, CDR2 YYEKEE, per germline (reference sequence). V lost 4 bases and J 2 bases, leaving 10 bases between the germline ends.

By frequency in the sample, this clone is medium-sized. Compared with germline, one end of the junction differs, possibly owing to a read error. V usage is TRBV20-1 and J usage is TRBJ2-7; 10 bases match TRBD2. The germline V gene encodes CDR1 DFQATT and CDR2 SNEGSKA (reference sequence). The CDR3 is 16 residues long. Here the CDR3 reads CSARASGSKGSYEQYF. DNA for the CDR3: TGCAGTGCTAGGGCTAGCGGGAGTAAAGGGTCCTATGAGCAGTACTTC.

This chain uses TRBV30 with TRBJ2-7; no clear D gene. V gave up 3 bases and J gave up 0 bases, with 3 bases separating them. Germline V gene lookup returns CDR1 GTSNPN and CDR2 SVGIG (reference sequence). CDR3 length: 11 residues. The CDR3 region is CAWRSSYEQYF. The CDR3 bases are TGTGCCTGGAGGAGCTCCTACGAGCAGTACTTC.

The chain is built from TRBV5-1 and TRBJ1-1, with TRBD1 as a possible D gene (5 bases). Germline CDR1 SGHRS, CDR2 YFSETQ. Trimming pared 0 bases from V and 5 bases from J, leaving 8 bases between. CDR3 length: 13 residues. The CDR3 loop reads CASSLEGWTEAFF. The CDR3 DNA follows: TGCGCCAGCAGCTTGGAGGGGTGGACTGAAGCTTTCTTT.

With regard to this clone: At one boundary the junction diverges from the germline segment, which might be a read error. V and J are TRBV7-9 and TRBJ1-6, with 7 bases that match TRBD1. CDR1 is SEHNR, CDR2 FQNEAQ, per germline (reference sequence). CDR3 length: 11 amino acids. CDR3 DNA sequence: TGTGCCAGCAGCGGAGGACAGGTTTTTCGCTTT. Its protein is CASSGGQVFRF. Combining the CDR3 with reference TRBV7-9 and TRBJ1-6 gives the whole variable domain DTGVSQNPRHKITKRGQNVTFRCDPISEHNRLYWYRQTLGQGPEFLTYFQNEAQLEKSRLLSDRFSAERPKGSFSTLEIQRTEQGDSAMYLCASSGGQVFRFGNGTRLTVT.

This clone was counted at least ten times. This chain connects TRBV7-9 to TRBJ2-2; possibly TRBD1 for D (6 bases). The germline gives CDR1 SEHNR, CDR2 FQNEAQ (reference sequence). The length of the CDR3 is 15 residues. V was pared by 7 bases and J by 7 bases, with 19 bases between. Here the CDR3 DNA reads TGTGCCAGCACCATAAACACAGGGCGAGGCGGGGAGCTGTTTTTT. Translated: CASTINTGRGGELFF.

This clone was observed at least ten times. This sequence joins TRBV15 and TRBJ1-1; 7 nucleotides agree with TRBD1. Germline V gene lookup returns CDR1 LNHNV and CDR2 YYDKDF (reference sequence). This CDR3 is 14 amino acids long. Unmatched junction bases numbered 7, after V lost 6 bases and J lost 3 bases. The CDR3 loop is CATSLAQGDTEAFF. In DNA form, the CDR3 reads TGTGCCACCAGTTTGGCCCAGGGGGACACTGAAGCTTTCTTT.

This clone was recorded at least ten times. The chain uses TRBV5-1 and TRBJ2-6, with D possibly called TRBD1 or TRBD2 (5 bases each). This CDR3 contains 17 residues. Trimming took off 4 bases at V and 2 bases at J, with 16 bases between the two ends. In germline, CDR1 is SGHRS, CDR2 YFSETQ. The CDR3 region is CASSRYSSGPGANVLTF. In DNA, the CDR3 is TGCGCCAGCAGCAGATATTCATCGGGACCTGGGGCCAACGTCCTGACTTTC.

In this sample, this clone is medium-sized. The gene calls are TRBV11-3 and TRBJ2-7, with D possibly TRBD1 on 6 matching bases. Germline assignment: CDR1 SGHNT and CDR2 YENEEA. Between the trimmed V and J ends, which lost 5 bases and 6 bases, there was a span of 17 bases. This CDR3 is built from 14 residues. This CDR3 reads CASSASGQPSEQYF. In DNA form, the CDR3 reads TGTGCCAGCAGCGCGAGCGGACAGCCGAGCGAGCAGTACTTC. Full variable domain (rest looked up from reference TRBV11-3 and TRBJ2-7): EAGVVQSPRYKIIEKKQPVAFWCNPISGHNTLYWYLQNLGQGPELLIRYENEEAVDDSQLPKDRFSAERLKGVDSTLKIQPAELGDSAVYLCASSASGQPSEQYFGPGTRLTVT.

This clone is medium-sized. This chain links TRBV20-1 with TRBJ2-5; no clear D gene. Trimming took off 1 base at V and 1 base at J, with 13 bases between the two ends. The CDR3 spans 15 residues. Germline CDR1 and CDR2: DFQATT and SNEGSKA (reference sequence). The CDR3 protein is CSARVSHDLQETQYF. In DNA, the CDR3 is TGCAGTGCTAGAGTCTCGCACGATCTCCAAGAGACCCAGTACTTC.

DNA of the CDR3: TGTGCCAGCAGCTCCTCGCCTGGCCCCTACGAGCAGTACTTC. This encodes CASSSSPGPYEQYF. The gene calls are TRBV6-5 and TRBJ2-7; D gene ambiguous. The ends were cut back, 6 bases at V and 2 bases at J, with 14 bases in the middle. Germline CDR1 MNHEY, CDR2 SVGAGI. The CDR3 spans 14 residues.

This clone showed up just a few times. The chain combines TRBV11-2 with TRBJ2-7, with D tentatively TRBD1 (6 bases). The CDR3 consists of 14 residues. V lost 5 bases and J 1 base, leaving 12 bases between the germline ends. Germline CDR1 reads SGHAT; CDR2 reads FQNNGV. The CDR3 sequence is CASSLPDSSYEQYF. CDR3 bases: TGTGCCAGCAGCCTTCCGGACAGTTCCTACGAGCAGTACTTC.